A single sample is the source of the 22 T cell receptor beta chains below, sequenced in a study of blood T cells in healthy people across ages. A J-beta primer mix and a sample-barcoded 5' primer were used in a second PCR of about 7 to 12 cycles. TCRdb fed the 5' RACE reads into MiXCR, producing one record per CDR3 protein. This repertoire shows some 1.5 million distinct CDR3 sequences, about 30% found once; its top ten account for 6.5% to 8.5%. The sequenced sample consisted of blood. These receptors came from a woman aged 30 to 39 in good health.

This clonotype was detected ten times or more. This chain joins TRBV12-5 and TRBJ2-7; D call uncertain. V lost 7 bases to trimming and J lost 1 base, with 14 bases between them. This CDR3 region has 14 residues. In germline, CDR1 is LGHNT, CDR2 FRNRAP. CDR3 protein: CASAQPGPSYEQYF. CDR3 bases: TGTGCTAGTGCCCAGCCGGGCCCATCCTACGAGCAGTACTTC.

This clonotype was detected only a few times. A much larger clone differs from this one at a single base, so this may be a read error. V gene TRBV3-1 combines with J gene TRBJ2-7; D remains unclear. CDR1 and CDR2 from the germline V gene are LGHDT and YNNKEL (reference sequence). CDR3 length equals 12 residues. The CDR3, as DNA: TGTGCCAGCAGCCACAGCTCCTACGAGCGGTACTTC. It specifies CASSHSSYERYF.

About this clonotype: Given a much more abundant clone one base away, this may be a read error. The gene calls are TRBV12-3 or TRBV12-4 and TRBJ1-4; the D gene is possibly TRBD1 (5 bases). CDR3 size: 16 residues. The CDR3 DNA is TGTACCAGCAGTCCCAACCGGGGACGGTGGGATGAAAAACTGTTTTTT. It encodes CTSSPNRGRWDEKLFF.

Details on this clonotype: A much more abundant neighbour one base away suggests this may be a read error. J is TRBJ2-7 and V is TRBV20-1, with D perhaps matching TRBD2 (5 bases). Trimming stripped 4 bases from V and 7 bases from J, with 17 bases between. From germline, CDR1 is DFQATT and CDR2 SNEGSKA (reference sequence). CDR3 length: 13 amino acids. The CDR3 coding sequence is TGCAGTGCTAACCCAGGACTCCTGGATGAGCAGTACTTC. Residues: CSANPGLLDEQYF.

The CDR3 DNA follows: TGCGCCAGCAGCTACCGACCCGACGAGACCCAGTACTTC. As protein: CASSYRPDETQYF. This chain links TRBV5-1 with TRBJ2-5; D is uncertain. The CDR3 sequence is 13 residues long. CDR1 SGHRS and CDR2 YFSETQ come from the germline V gene. Trimming took 3 bases from V and 5 from J, leaving 11 bases between them.

The chain recombines TRBV5-1 with TRBJ2-1; TRBD2 aligns across 9 bases. V dropped 1 base and J dropped 5; count of bases not matched to a gene: 10. The CDR3 has 17 amino acids. From germline, CDR1 is SGHRS and CDR2 YFSETQ. DNA for the CDR3: TGCGCCAGCAGCTTGCCCGCCCAAAGCGGGGGGCACAATGAGCAGTTCTTC. It is translated as CASSLPAQSGGHNEQFF.

About this clonotype: This may come from a read error, since a much larger clone is one base off. The gene calls are TRBV20-1 and TRBJ2-4, with TRBD2 matching 10 bases. This CDR3 has 15 amino acids. V dropped 3 bases and J dropped 13; count of bases not matched to a gene: 15. Looked up from germline, CDR1 is DFQATT and CDR2 is SNEGSKA (reference sequence). The CDR3 sequence: CSASSGRANDNEQYF. CDR3 nucleotides: TGCAGTGCTAGCAGCGGGAGGGCGAACGACAATGAGCAGTACTTC.

The V gene is TRBV4-1, the J gene TRBJ1-2; no clear D. Germline V gene data show CDR1 as MGHRA and CDR2 as YSYEKL. The CDR3 runs 17 residues. V lost 0 bases, J lost 2 bases, and 16 bases lay in between. This CDR3 is CASSQEVCATDNYGYTF. The CDR3 region has the DNA TGCGCCAGCAGCCAAGAAGTGTGTGCGACGGACAACTATGGCTACACCTTC.

On this clonotype itself: The junction differs from germline at one of its ends, possibly a read error. J is TRBJ2-3 and V is TRBV9; no reliable D call. There are 16 residues in the CDR3. Germline V gene sequence: CDR1 SGDLS, CDR2 YYNGEE. As DNA, the CDR3 is TGTGCCGGCAGCGTAGCATCGGCAGCTAGCACAGATACGCAGTATTTT. It specifies CAGSVASAASTDTQYF.

This sequence joins TRBV7-9 and TRBJ2-5; maybe TRBD1 (6 bases). V was shortened by 5 bases and J by 12 bases, with 22 bases between the two germline ends. The CDR3 has 14 residues. CDR1 is SEHNR and CDR2 is FQNEAQ in the germline V gene (reference sequence). This CDR3 is CASSAGTRTYEEYF. CDR3 nucleotides: TGTGCCAGCAGCGCCGGGACACGTACCTACGAGGAGTACTTC.

This clonotype has just a few counts. The chain is built from TRBV5-1 and TRBJ1-1; TRBD1 agrees at 10 bases. Germline CDR1 and CDR2: SGHRS and YFSETQ. The CDR3 contains 15 residues. V dropped 0 bases and J dropped 8; count of bases not matched to a gene: 7. CDR3: CASSLGGTGDYEAFF. The CDR3 bases are TGCGCCAGCAGCTTGGGAGGGACAGGGGATTACGAAGCTTTCTTT.

In regard to this clonotype: This could be a read error, since a much larger clone is one nucleotide away. The chain's CDR3 is CASSLVGSAYTF. The DNA for the CDR3 is TGTGCCAGCAGTTTAGTGGGGAGTGCCTACACCTTC. This chain links TRBV12-3 or TRBV12-4 with TRBJ1-2; D gene ambiguous. This CDR3 is built from 12 residues. Trimming left V 1 base short and J 10 bases short, with 10 bases between.

With regard to this clonotype: The junction shows a germline mismatch at one end, possibly a read error. The chain carries TRBV12-3 or TRBV12-4 and TRBJ2-3; D remains ambiguous. The CDR3 is made up of 15 amino acids. The CDR3: CASRPQTVRADTQYF. The CDR3 DNA reads TGTGCCAGCAGGCCCCAGACGGTGAGAGCAGATACGCAATATTTT.

This clonotype was detected ten times or more. This chain connects TRBV12-3 or TRBV12-4 to TRBJ2-5, with TRBD2 matching 8 bases. The CDR3 is 13 amino acids. The CDR3 reads CVSSGGGPETQYF. The CDR3 DNA reads TGTGTTAGTTCGGGCGGGGGGCCAGAGACCCAGTACTTC.

Of note for this clonotype: One junction end does not reproduce the germline sequence, and a read error may be involved. The chain is built from TRBV29-1 and TRBJ2-2; 9 bases fit TRBD1. This CDR3 contains 13 residues. Looked up from germline, CDR1 is SQVTM and CDR2 is ANQGSEA. CDR3 coding DNA: TGCAGCGTCGAGGGGACAGGGACCGGGGAGCGGTTTTTT. Its protein is CSVEGTGTGERFF.

The CDR3 here is CASSPSVGADTQYF. In DNA, the CDR3 is TGTGCCAGCAGCCCCTCGGTGGGGGCCGATACGCAGTATTTT. This chain connects TRBV3-1 to TRBJ2-3, with D perhaps TRBD1 (6 bases). The germline V gene has CDR1 LGHDT and CDR2 YNNKEL (reference sequence). The CDR3 has 14 residues. The V and J ends lost 4 bases and 6 bases respectively, with 14 bases between them.

V usage is TRBV9 and J usage is TRBJ2-1; a weak D match, TRBD1 (6 bases). The CDR3 spans 16 residues. Germline V gene lookup returns CDR1 SGDLS and CDR2 YYNGEE. V lost 0 bases and J lost 4, with 14 bases in between. CDR3 DNA: TGTGCCAGCAGCGTAGCGGGACACCGTAATTACAATGAGCAGTTCTTC. Encoded protein: CASSVAGHRNYNEQFF.

There are a few counts of this clonotype. V gene TRBV7-3 combines with J gene TRBJ1-1; no clear D. Trimming left V 5 bases short and J 5 bases short, with 15 bases between. Germline values: CDR1 SGHTA, CDR2 FQGTGA. CDR3 length: 14 residues. CDR3 protein: CASSKQDGGTEAFF. The CDR3 DNA sequence: TGTGCCAGCAGCAAACAAGACGGCGGGACTGAAGCTTTCTTT.

The chain carries TRBV6-5 and TRBJ2-3; 9 bases line up with TRBD2. The CDR3 totals 16 residues. V lost 0 bases, J lost 6 bases, and 7 bases stayed unmatched. Germline loops: CDR1 MNHEY, CDR2 SVGAGI. The CDR3: CASSYSLRGGRDTQYF. The CDR3 region has the DNA TGTGCCAGCAGTTACTCCCTGCGGGGGGGCCGGGATACGCAGTATTTT.

As regards this clonotype: At one of its ends the junction is not consistent with the germline gene, which may arise from a read error. The rearrangement links TRBV20-1 to TRBJ2-4, with a possible D match to TRBD2 (5 bases). Germline V gene sequence: CDR1 DFQATT, CDR2 SNEGSKA (reference sequence). This CDR3 is built from 17 residues. The CDR3, as DNA: TGCAGTGCTCAACCCCTAACTAGGCGGCTAGCCAAAAACACTCAGTACTTC. This translates into CSAQPLTRRLAKNTQYF.

The chain joins TRBV5-1 to TRBJ2-2; a possible D gene is TRBD2 (5 bases). CDR1 is SGHRS, CDR2 YFSETQ, per germline. The CDR3 has 16 amino acids. The V end lost 0 bases, the J end lost 4 bases, and 13 bases lay between the germline ends. The CDR3 sequence is CASSLAQQAGTGELFF. Written as DNA, the CDR3 is TGCGCCAGCAGCTTGGCCCAGCAGGCGGGCACCGGGGAGCTGTTTTTT.

The CDR3 is CASSHTRQGQETQYF. DNA for the CDR3: TGTGCCAGCAGCCACACGCGGCAGGGGCAGGAGACCCAGTACTTC. The chain couples TRBV5-5 to TRBJ2-5, with D perhaps TRBD1 (6 bases). The germline gives CDR1 SGHKS, CDR2 YYEKEE (reference sequence). Trimming took off 4 bases at V and 5 bases at J, with 18 bases between the two ends. The CDR3 totals 15 residues.